This record looks at one T cell receptor beta chain sequence and its context. Its antigen has not been determined. Nothing much larger sits one base from this clone, and base qualities are not available. V and J lose 10 bases and 6 bases, and a span of 15 bases separates them. Based on the germline V gene, the CDR1 and CDR2 sequences are KGHSH and LQKENI. The CDR3 runs 13 residues from the cysteine to the phenylalanine. Only CDR3 DNA remains: 39 bases, in frame from the first base. The cohort was made up of about 670 healthy bone marrow donors. At the time of sampling, all cohort members were nominally healthy, though unrecorded immune exposures were likely present. The donor tested CMV seronegative and was one of the 352 seronegative cohort members. Every donor gave a peripheral blood sample, and the peripheral blood mononuclear cells from that sample were used for TCR beta sequencing. Genomic DNA extraction from the blood cell samples was performed with the Qiagen DNeasy Blood Extraction Kit.

Library creation used the immunoSEQ multiplex PCR assay. A mixture of 60 forward primers for TCR Vbeta segments and 13 reverse primers for TCR Jbeta segments was used in the multiplex PCR. The CDR3 region of rearranged TCR beta genes was amplified from genomic DNA by a multiplex PCR assay. Amplified TCR beta libraries were sequenced as 87-base-pair reads on the Illumina HiSeq System. Under the source paper's analysis protocol: A later analysis tallied 70 million to 100 million unique TCR beta chains across the 666 repertoires, and some 10 million of those chains were shared by two or more donors. A nearest-neighbor algorithm error-corrected the raw reads and collapsed the reads into unique sequences, merging closely related sequences to remove PCR and sequencing errors. Alignment of CDR3 sequences to IMGT reference sequences was used to assign V, D and J gene segments. For a sequence to be retained, a match of at least six nucleotides to both a V gene segment and a J gene segment was required. Rearrangements were called productive when the CDR3 lacked stop codons and stayed in frame with V and J; all others were non-productive. CDR3 was defined according to IMGT convention as the region running from the second conserved V-encoded cysteine to the conserved J-encoded phenylalanine. Sequences without an unambiguous match to a single V gene segment were excluded from the earlier analysis of about 640 of the donors. An earlier analysis of roughly 590 of the donors called V segments functional above 56.7% productive rearrangements and segregating when the between-donor standard deviation exceeded 5%. To diagnose cytomegalovirus status from the catalog of TCR beta chain sequences, a statistical classification framework was built. In a later analysis, V and J genes were assigned by comparing TCR nucleotide sequences against IMGT/GENE-DB human TR gene sequences. Using the TCRdist pipeline, a later analysis assigned CDR3 sequences along with most-parsimonious VDJ recombination scenarios. In a later analysis, every TCR beta chain was defined by the combination of its CDR3 amino acid sequence and its V-gene family, and reads without a unique V-gene family were dropped. In a later analysis, 450 to 600 highly shared, low-generation-probability nucleotide sequences were removed to address suspected cross-contamination and a sequencing artifact. For each public chain, a later analysis derived a clonal expansion index from normalized ranks of inferred template counts within each repertoire. Generation probabilities in a later analysis came from a VDJ recombination model fitted to out-of-frame rearrangements, and those results were checked against IGoR. In a later analysis, hypergeometric tests were used to score TCR-TCR, TCR-HLA and TCR-CMV co-occurrence, with a repertoire-size bias correction applied to TCR pairs. False discovery rates were estimated in a later analysis by permuting HLA or CMV assignments 20 times. A later analysis grouped co-occurring TCRs with DBSCAN, adding TCRdist sequence similarity when clustering within HLA-allele-positive subsets. Repertoires with fewer than 30,000 or more than 120,000 public chains, plus five repertoires with anomalous nucleotide sharing, were excluded from co-occurrence clustering. Here the immuneACCESS table is served through TCRdb, limited to in-frame sequences with V and J called. Missing clones are a known gap in these copies; in checked studies unresolved V genes cover under half, and the rest lacks a known reason. The D gene and trimming were derived from the DNA, and the V and J assignments and clone size from that table. This sample holds roughly 43,000 clones; 70% to 85% were observed only once. The top ten clonotypes cover roughly 1.5% of the sample.

The sample is drawn from a study of cytomegalovirus exposure and HLA in healthy donors (dated by TCRdb to the late 2010s). Regarding the study in general: An earlier analysis of approximately 640 of the donors reported about 290 Gb of sequence data and some 120 million unique TCR beta sequences from 150 million to 200 million T cells. The study aimed to test whether signatures of past pathogen exposure could be identified by cataloging public T cell receptors. The T cell repertoires of several hundred subjects were profiled by immunosequencing and related to cytomegalovirus serostatus. Every discovery cohort repertoire had been produced on one sequencing platform. HLA typing covered class I and class II loci at four-digit resolution. To predict cytomegalovirus infection status, the study brought together high-throughput TCR immunosequencing, statistical association of individual TCRs with disease status, and machine learning. Donor age, sex, ethnicity and CMV serostatus were compiled together with the repertoire data. A later genetic analysis used genome-wide SNP genotypes for about three fifths of the roughly 700 donors, treating that subset as a discovery cohort. To decide whether each TCR beta V gene segment behaved as functional or pseudogenic, an earlier analysis of some 540 of the donors relied on high-throughput TCR beta sequencing. Rather than using new phenotypic data, the later analysis identified candidate immune exposures from TCR beta sequences and from how often those sequences occurred across donors. In addition to the first cohort of about 650 subjects, a separate validation cohort of 120 different subjects was used. Among about 360 genotyped donors of the cohort, an average of 235,054 unique TCR beta nucleotide sequences were sequenced per donor, roughly 20% of them non-productive. Five DR-DQ haplotypes were handled as single units for association and clustering because linkage in the cohort was strong. In a later analysis, previously published TCR beta repertoires from 600 to 850 donors were re-analyzed and high-resolution HLA genotyping was added so that TCR occurrence patterns could be studied. An early release covering 550 to 650 HLA-typed donors comprised about 300 gigabases of sequencing data and tens of millions of unique TCR sequences. The genetic ancestry cluster associated with self-reported Caucasian donors included around 76% of the 300 to 450 genotyped donors. The number of typed donors differed by locus: roughly 629-640 for A, B, C, DRB1 and DQB1; 500 to 550 for DQA1; over 600 for DPA1; and roughly 450 for DPB1.

The investigation overall reported the following: The 87-base-pair reads could not distinguish some IMGT-functional V segments, including TRBV6-2 and TRBV6-3, so those segments were excluded. According to a later genetic analysis, donors in an Asian-associated ancestry cluster had fewer N-insertions in productive TCRs than the approximately 670-donor mean. Because some donors lacked HLA typing at each locus, the association tests relied only on the typed subset. While some public TCRs were present in many individuals, most TCR sequences turned up only very rarely across donors. Strong co-occurrence of HLA alleles, especially DR and DQ, made assigning TCR associations to individual alleles difficult. Immune exposure information for the cohort was limited to CMV serostatus. In this cohort, only TCR beta chains were sequenced, and detectable features were limited by the absence of alpha or paired-chain data. In vitro tests confirmed that a few of the cytomegalovirus-associated TCR beta chains recognize cytomegalovirus antigens. A later analysis found that TCR association rates varied across HLA loci, with DRB1 alleles showing the most associated TCRs and HLA-C alleles the fewest. A further reported finding was that TCR beta sequences accurately predicted the HLA-A and HLA-B alleles for most subjects in the first cohort. The classifier was reported to diagnose cytomegalovirus status with high specificity and sensitivity in both the original and validation cohorts. Correlated functional status among segregating V segments might be attributable to linkage disequilibrium, but an unknown experimental factor could not be ruled out. The presence/absence analyses assumed that sequencing depth was roughly uniform across donors, and that assumption may not be true. Roughly 17 rarely observed V segments, including chromosome 9 orphons, were excluded from the earlier analysis of a few hundred of the donors because counts were too low. The authors suggested that the approach could potentially be extended to other disease states and immunological phenotypes. In a later analysis, around 15,000 TCR beta sequences were associated with specific HLA alleles at a false discovery rate of 0.05. A later analysis reported that several top co-occurrence clusters appeared linked to parvovirus B19, influenza, CMV and Epstein-Barr virus. A later analysis found that most CMV-associated TCR beta chains appeared HLA-restricted, with HLA associations seemingly driven largely by CMV exposure. The study gave a list of over 150 TCR beta chains associated with cytomegalovirus. A group of highly shared sequence variants was considered likely to be a technical artifact of the sequencing pipeline. Compared with equally common non-associated chains, HLA-associated TCR beta chains in a later analysis were more clonally expanded and had lower generation probabilities. In a later genetic analysis, a missense DCLRE1C variant was associated with V-gene and J-gene trimming of TCR beta chains, and the association was replicated in an independent cohort. An earlier analysis of 450 to 750 of the donors showed that most TCR beta V segments appeared in productive rearrangements either about 90% or about 30% of the time, which broadly matched IMGT annotations.

The TCR originated in a man between 25 and 39 years old in good health and CMV-seronegative. The sample comprised PBMCs. The chain employs TRBV18 and TRBJ2-2; TRBD1 might be the D gene, on 6 matching bases. The nucleotide sequence is TGTGCCACCAAACCATCAGGGGCCGGGGAGCTGTTTTTT. Its protein product is CATKPSGAGELFF.